The next 23 T cell receptor beta chains were all read from a single sample in a study of cytomegalovirus exposure and HLA in healthy donors. The PCR was carried out with 60 Vbeta primers and 13 Jbeta primers. Using immunoSEQ multiplex PCR, the repertoire was profiled, and TCRdb retains in-frame clones only, with some absent. This repertoire shows 90,000 to 140,000 clones, more than 60% found once; its top ten account for about 2.2%. The material sequenced was PBMCs. These receptors were obtained from a man aged 25-45 years in good health and CMV-seronegative.

This chain uses TRBV6-6 with TRBJ2-5, with a possible D match to TRBD2 (6 bases). The CDR3 consists of 16 residues. The ends were cut back, 2 bases at V and 4 bases at J, with 17 bases in the middle. Germline-derived CDR1 and CDR2 are MNHNY and SVGAGI (reference sequence). The chain's CDR3 is CASSYAGQGGPETQYF. The DNA for the CDR3 is TGTGCCAGCAGTTACGCGGGTCAGGGAGGTCCAGAGACCCAGTACTTC.

The V and J genes are TRBV5-1 and TRBJ1-1, with D perhaps TRBD1 (5 bases). The germline gives CDR1 SGHRS, CDR2 YFSETQ. Trimming left V 1 base short and J 1 base short, with 11 bases between. There are 15 residues in the CDR3. The CDR3 here is CASSLRQGGNTEAFF. In DNA, the CDR3 is TGCGCCAGCAGCTTGAGGCAGGGAGGGAACACTGAAGCTTTCTTT.

The genes are TRBV10-3 and TRBJ2-1; 7 positions agree with TRBD1. J gave up 7 bases and V 6 bases, and 0 bases lay outside the gene matches. CDR1 is ENHRY and CDR2 is SYGVKD in the germline V gene. This CDR3 is 11 amino acids long. The CDR3 sequence is CAIRDRNEQFF. DNA for the CDR3: TGTGCCATCAGGGACAGGAATGAGCAGTTCTTC.

This chain connects TRBV18 to TRBJ1-3; D is possibly TRBD1 (6 bases). Trimming stripped 3 bases from V and 4 bases from J, with 13 bases between. CDR3 size: 15 residues. Germline V gene lookup returns CDR1 KGHSH and CDR2 LQKENI. This chain's CDR3 is CASSPQRDMGNTIYF. CDR3 bases: TGTGCCAGCTCACCCCAAAGGGACATGGGAAACACCATATATTTT.

This clone has a single count. V usage is TRBV5-1 and J usage is TRBJ1-6; the match to TRBD1 covers 7 bases. The trim removed 5 bases at V and 10 bases at J, leaving 6 bases unmatched. Germline V CDR1 and CDR2: SGHRS, YFSETQ. The CDR3 covers 13 residues. CDR3 protein: CASRPTGESPLHF. CDR3 sequence (DNA): TGCGCCAGCAGGCCTACAGGGGAATCACCCCTCCACTTT.

There are a few counts of this clone. The chain has TRBV19 and TRBJ1-1; D not certain. V lost 6 bases and J lost 1, with 9 bases in between. Germline assignment: CDR1 LNHDA and CDR2 SQIVND (reference sequence). CDR3 length: 13 amino acids. The DNA for the CDR3 is TGTGCCAGTAGCCGAAACAGGAACACTGAAGCTTTCTTT. Residues: CASSRNRNTEAFF.

The sample holds one count of this clone. Written as DNA, the CDR3 is TGTGCCAGCAGCCAAACCGGGACAGGGGATGGCTACACCTTC. This encodes CASSQTGTGDGYTF. This chain links TRBV28 with TRBJ1-2, with 10 bases matching TRBD1. The CDR3 runs 14 residues. V lost 6 bases and J lost 6; bases outside the gene matches: 7. CDR1 MDHEN and CDR2 SYDVKM come from the germline V gene.

This chain uses TRBV5-8 with TRBJ1-2; unclear D gene. The germline V gene encodes CDR1 SGHTS and CDR2 YDEGEE. CDR3 size: 13 residues. Between the trimmed V and J ends, which lost 2 bases and 9 bases, there was a span of 14 bases. The CDR3 coding sequence is TGTGCCAGCAGCTTAGAGGAAACTACGAGCTACACCTTC. Amino acids: CASSLEETTSYTF.

This clone turned up a few times. The rearrangement joins TRBV30 to TRBJ1-5; no firm D call. V lost 0 bases, J lost 7 bases, and 13 bases lay in between. Germline loops: CDR1 GTSNPN, CDR2 SVGIG (reference sequence). The CDR3 runs 14 residues. As DNA, the CDR3 is TGTGCCTGGAGTGTAACACCGATCGAACAGCCCCAGCATTTT. It specifies CAWSVTPIEQPQHF.

The chain is built from TRBV27 and TRBJ2-2; weak D call: TRBD2 (6 bases). This CDR3 is 17 amino acids long. The germline V gene has CDR1 MNHEY and CDR2 SMNVEV (reference sequence). V was pared by 5 bases and J by 5 bases, with 21 bases between. CDR3 residues: CASSPYPLSAGTGELFF. The CDR3 bases are TGTGCCAGCAGTCCATACCCTCTGAGCGCGGGGACCGGGGAGCTGTTTTTT.

V and J are TRBV2 and TRBJ2-7; possible D gene TRBD1, 5 bases. The CDR3 spans 14 residues. In germline, CDR1 is SNHLY, CDR2 FYNNEI. V shed 8 bases and J shed 2 bases, with 16 bases lying between them. CDR3 sequence reads: CASRLDTNPYEQYF. The CDR3 DNA follows: TGTGCCAGCCGTCTGGACACGAATCCCTACGAGCAGTACTTC. Based on the CDR3 plus reference TRBV2 and TRBJ2-7, the full variable domain is EPEVTQTPSHQVTQMGQEVILRCVPISNHLYFYWYRQILGQKVEFLVSFYNNEISEKSEIFDDQFSVERPDGSNFTLKIRSTKLEDSAMYFCASRLDTNPYEQYFGPGTRLTVT.

The rearrangement links TRBV9 to TRBJ1-1; D not resolved. Germline V gene sequence: CDR1 SGDLS, CDR2 YYNGEE. V shed 0 bases and J shed 6 bases, with 6 bases lying between them. The CDR3 consists of 12 residues. The CDR3 region has the DNA TGTGCCAGCAGCGTAGATGAGGCTGAAGCTTTCTTT. Protein product: CASSVDEAEAFF.

The chain joins TRBV5-1 to TRBJ2-7; 11 bases align to TRBD1. Germline CDR1 SGHRS, CDR2 YFSETQ. The CDR3 is made up of 15 amino acids. Trimming removed 3 bases from V and 5 bases from J; junction bases left unmatched: 7. CDR3 DNA sequence: TGCGCCAGCAGCTCGTCCGGGACAGGGGGGGACGAGCAGTACTTC. Translating gives CASSSSGTGGDEQYF.

A few counts support this clone. V and J are TRBV2 and TRBJ1-4; 8 nucleotides match TRBD1. This CDR3 has 14 amino acids. Germline trimming cut 7 bases from V and 8 bases from J; bases unmatched to any gene: 9. Germline CDR1 is SNHLY and CDR2 is FYNNEI. The CDR3 is CASNLDRGGEKLFF. The CDR3 bases are TGTGCCAGCAACCTCGACAGGGGAGGAGAAAAACTGTTTTTT.

The chain links TRBV25-1 to TRBJ1-1; TRBD1 aligns across 7 bases. The germline V gene encodes CDR1 MGHDK and CDR2 SYGVNS. With 4 bases clipped from V and 0 bases from J, the junction kept 8 bases outside the gene matches. CDR3 length: 16 amino acids. The CDR3 nucleotides read TGTGCCAGCAGTGCCGACCGGGACAGCATGAACACTGAAGCTTTCTTT. As protein: CASSADRDSMNTEAFF.

This clone has only one observation. The chain recombines TRBV6-5 with TRBJ1-2; D remains ambiguous. This CDR3 contains 14 residues. With 4 bases removed from V and 7 bases from J, the gap between germline ends came to 16 bases. The germline CDR1 and CDR2 sequences are MNHEY and SVGAGI. In DNA form, the CDR3 reads TGTGCCAGCAGTTTTGGAGAACTCCCGGGTGGCTACACCTTC. It specifies CASSFGELPGGYTF.

The CDR3, as DNA: TGTGCCATCAGTGGGCAGGGCCCCTTGGGCGAGCAGTACTTC. Its translation: CAISGQGPLGEQYF. This rearrangement joins TRBV10-3 to TRBJ2-7; possible D gene TRBD1, 5 bases. This CDR3 has 14 residues. The germline V gene has CDR1 ENHRY and CDR2 SYGVKD. V was cut by 4 bases and J by 6 bases, with 16 bases left in between.

The chain is built from TRBV2 and TRBJ1-1, with 7 bases identical to TRBD1. J gave up 2 bases and V 7 bases, and 4 bases lay outside the gene matches. CDR1 is SNHLY and CDR2 is FYNNEI in the germline V gene. The CDR3 has 13 amino acids. The CDR3 bases are TGTGCCAGCACGGAGGGGGCTAACACTGAAGCTTTCTTT. This encodes CASTEGANTEAFF.

V gene TRBV7-9 combines with J gene TRBJ2-7; a weak D match, TRBD2 (6 bases). CDR3 size: 15 residues. The germline CDR1 and CDR2 sequences are SEHNR and FQNEAQ (reference sequence). The germline V and J ends were trimmed by 6 bases and 1 base, with 16 bases remaining between them. This chain's CDR3 is CASSSRPAGSYEQYF. CDR3 coding DNA: TGTGCCAGCAGTTCACGGCCGGCGGGATCCTACGAGCAGTACTTC.

The rearrangement uses TRBV5-1 and TRBJ2-1, with 10 bases identical to TRBD2. Germline loops: CDR1 SGHRS, CDR2 YFSETQ. This CDR3 is built from 17 residues. With V trimmed by 4 bases and J by 2 bases, 9 bases remained unmatched. CDR3 amino acids: CASSTLPLAGAYNEQFF. CDR3 nucleotide sequence: TGCGCCAGCAGCACCCTACCCCTAGCGGGAGCCTACAATGAGCAGTTCTTC. The variable domain in full, with the rest retrieved from reference TRBV5-1 and TRBJ2-1, is KAGVTQTPRYLIKTRGQQVTLSCSPISGHRSVSWYQQTPGQGLQFLFEYFSETQRNKGNFPGRFSGRQFSNSRSEMNVSTLELGDSALYLCASSTLPLAGAYNEQFFGPGTRLTVL.

V and J are TRBV15 and TRBJ1-4, with 7 positions matching TRBD1. CDR1 and CDR2 (germline): LNHNV, YYDKDF (reference sequence). The CDR3 is 16 amino acids. Unmatched junction bases numbered 6, after V lost 0 bases and J lost 5 bases. This chain's CDR3 is CATSRDLTGINEKLFF. DNA of the CDR3: TGTGCCACCAGCAGAGACCTGACAGGGATAAATGAAAAACTGTTTTTT.

V usage is TRBV29-1 and J usage is TRBJ2-1; D possibly corresponds to TRBD1 (6 bases). The CDR3 totals 13 residues. Trimming cost V 5 bases and J 9 bases, with 17 bases left between them. Per the germline V gene, CDR1 is SQVTM and CDR2 is ANQGSEA. CDR3 DNA sequence: TGCAGCGTTTCGGCAGGGGAAATGAGTGAGCAGTTCTTC. This translates into CSVSAGEMSEQFF.

The chain couples TRBV19 to TRBJ1-5; TRBD1 aligns across 8 bases. The V gene's germline CDR1 is LNHDA and CDR2 SQIVND (reference sequence). The CDR3 is 15 amino acids. Unmatched junction bases numbered 8, after V lost 5 bases and J lost 5 bases. The CDR3 DNA reads TGTGCCAGTAGTCAGACAGGGGATGGGGATCAGCCCCAGCATTTT. Protein: CASSQTGDGDQPQHF.